The 32 T cell receptor beta chains below were found in one sample sequenced in a study of chemoradiotherapy in HPV16-positive cancers. Sequencing used immunoSEQ multiplex PCR; TCRdb keeps in-frame clones, though not all of them. Of about 14,000 clones in the sample, roughly 89% were seen once. The sequencing used tumor tissue, collected from a patient who underwent chemoradiotherapy. These receptors were collected from a human donor with HPV-associated anogenital cancer.

The chain uses TRBV7-8 and TRBJ2-1; 9 bases fit TRBD2. Germline V gene sequence: CDR1 SGHVS, CDR2 FQNEAQ. This CDR3 contains 15 residues. Losses at the gene ends were 5 bases for V and 4 bases for J; bases not matched to a gene: 6. The CDR3 DNA follows: TGTGCCAGCAGCCCAACGACTAGCGGATACAATGAGCAGTTCTTC. Its protein product is CASSPTTSGYNEQFF. The complete variable domain, with remaining parts taken from reference TRBV7-8 and TRBJ2-1, reads GAGVSQSPRYKVAKRGQDVALRCDPISGHVSLFWYQQALGQGPEFLTYFQNEAQLDKSGLPSDRFFAERPEGSVSTLKIQRTQQEDSAVYLCASSPTTSGYNEQFFGPGTRLTVL.

The chain uses TRBV29-1 and TRBJ1-2; D unclear. The V and J ends lost 4 bases and 5 bases respectively, with 8 bases between them. Per germline, CDR1 SQVTM and CDR2 ANQGSEA. CDR3 length equals 11 residues. In DNA, the CDR3 is TGCAGCGTTGGGGAACTTTATGGCTACACCTTC. The encoded protein is CSVGELYGYTF.

The chain combines TRBV5-4 with TRBJ2-7; D possibly matches TRBD1 or TRBD2 (5 bases each). Germline values: CDR1 SGHNT, CDR2 YYREEE (reference sequence). V dropped 9 bases and J dropped 7 bases, with 11 bases sitting between them. This CDR3 spans 10 amino acids. The CDR3 protein is CATGTGEQYF. The CDR3 DNA is TGTGCCACCGGGACGGGGGAGCAGTACTTC.

The chain carries TRBV5-4 and TRBJ2-1; TRBD1 might be the D (5 bases). Deletions cut 0 bases from V and 4 bases from J, with 11 bases between. This CDR3 comprises 15 residues. From germline, CDR1 is SGHNT and CDR2 YYREEE (reference sequence). This chain's CDR3 is CASSLDHRGYNEQFF. The DNA for the CDR3 is TGTGCCAGCAGCTTGGACCATAGGGGTTACAATGAGCAGTTCTTC.

The chain has TRBV19 and TRBJ1-4; D call uncertain. V was trimmed by 1 base and J by 0 bases, leaving 6 bases between them. The CDR3 extends over 15 amino acids. Germline V CDR1 and CDR2: LNHDA, SQIVND (reference sequence). The CDR3 sequence is CASSIARTTNEKLFF. CDR3 nucleotides: TGTGCCAGTAGTATAGCGAGAACAACTAATGAAAAACTGTTTTTT.

The rearrangement links TRBV2 to TRBJ1-1; TRBD1 is a possible D gene (5 bases). V lost 6 bases and J 0 bases, leaving 11 bases between the germline ends. The CDR3 spans 14 residues. Germline V CDR1 and CDR2: SNHLY, FYNNEI. CDR3 sequence reads: CASRVTAMNTEAFF. CDR3 DNA sequence: TGTGCCAGCAGGGTGACAGCTATGAACACTGAAGCTTTCTTT.

V is TRBV5-1 and J is TRBJ2-7; TRBD2 is a possible D gene (6 bases). This CDR3 has 15 amino acids. CDR1 and CDR2 (germline): SGHRS, YFSETQ. Trimming removed 0 bases from V and 3 bases from J, with 13 bases in between. The CDR3 bases are TGCGCCAGCAGCTTGGCCGGAGGGCTCTTCTACGAGCAGTACTTC. Encoded protein: CASSLAGGLFYEQYF. The entire variable domain, with the rest obtained from reference TRBV5-1 and TRBJ2-7, is as follows: KAGVTQTPRYLIKTRGQQVTLSCSPISGHRSVSWYQQTPGQGLQFLFEYFSETQRNKGNFPGRFSGRQFSNSRSEMNVSTLELGDSALYLCASSLAGGLFYEQYFGPGTRLTVT.

The chain links TRBV5-6 to TRBJ2-7, with 10 nucleotides matching TRBD1. Germline CDR1 reads SGHDT; CDR2 reads YYEEEE. The CDR3 runs to 14 residues. Losses at the gene ends were 4 bases for V and 3 bases for J; bases not matched to a gene: 4. CDR3 DNA: TGTGCCAGCAGCCCCGGGACAGGGGACTACGAGCAGTACTTC. Its protein is CASSPGTGDYEQYF. Drawing the rest from reference TRBV5-6 and TRBJ2-7, the complete variable domain is DAGVTQSPTHLIKTRGQQVTLRCSPKSGHDTVSWYQQALGQGPQFIFQYYEEEERQRGNFPDRFSGHQFPNYSSELNVNALLLGDSALYLCASSPGTGDYEQYFGPGTRLTVT.

J is TRBJ1-1 and V is TRBV19; no definite D call. CDR3 length: 15 residues. Trimming took 1 base from V and 1 from J, leaving 10 bases between them. Germline loops: CDR1 LNHDA, CDR2 SQIVND (reference sequence). As DNA, the CDR3 is TGTGCCAGTAGTATAGGAAGGCAGGAGAACACTGAAGCTTTCTTT. It yields the protein CASSIGRQENTEAFF.

This clone was found once. The chain recombines TRBV29-1 with TRBJ2-2; D unclear. The CDR3 consists of 13 residues. Germline V CDR1 and CDR2: SQVTM, ANQGSEA. Trimming took off 7 bases at V and 0 bases at J, with 9 bases between the two ends. Here the CDR3 DNA reads TGCAGCGGGGTCCAGGCGAACACCGGGGAGCTGTTTTTT. This codes for CSGVQANTGELFF.

The chain is built from TRBV9 and TRBJ1-4; 7 bases are a match to TRBD1. The V and J ends lost 5 bases and 6 bases, in that order; junction bases with no gene match: 10. The germline CDR1 and CDR2 sequences are SGDLS and YYNGEE. This CDR3 has 15 residues. CDR3: CASSPEGQLHEKLFF. DNA of the CDR3: TGTGCCAGCAGTCCCGAGGGACAGCTACATGAAAAACTGTTTTTT. Using reference TRBV9 and TRBJ1-4 for the parts outside the CDR3, the full variable domain is DSGVTQTPKHLITATGQRVTLRCSPRSGDLSVYWYQQSLDQGLQFLIQYYNGEERAKGNILERFSAQQFPDLHSELNLSSLELGDSALYFCASSPEGQLHEKLFFGSGTQLSVL.

The sample holds one count of this clone. The CDR3: CASSEARQARGNEYF. The CDR3 region has the DNA TGTGCCAGCAGTGAAGCCAGGCAGGCGAGAGGGAACGAGTACTTC. The chain recombines TRBV2 with TRBJ2-7, with a weak D call TRBD2 (5 bases). Between the trimmed V and J ends, which lost 0 bases and 11 bases, there was a span of 20 bases. Germline values: CDR1 SNHLY, CDR2 FYNNEI. This CDR3 region has 15 residues.

V is TRBV30 and J is TRBJ2-5; D is possibly TRBD2 (6 bases). Germline loops: CDR1 GTSNPN, CDR2 SVGIG (reference sequence). The CDR3 sequence is 12 residues long. Trimming removed 5 bases from V and 5 bases from J, with 12 bases in between. In DNA form, the CDR3 reads TGTGCCTGGGCAGTTGGGGGGGAGACCCAGTACTTC. Residues: CAWAVGGETQYF.

The genes are TRBV6-6 and TRBJ1-3, with 7 nucleotides matching TRBD1. Germline V CDR1 and CDR2: MNHNY, SVGAGI (reference sequence). This CDR3 comprises 15 residues. V was clipped by 6 bases and J by 0 bases; unmatched bases: 5. In DNA, the CDR3 is TGTGCCAGCAGACTCGGGACAGACTCTGGAAACACCATATATTTT. Translation: CASRLGTDSGNTIYF.

The V and J genes are TRBV10-3 and TRBJ2-2; possible D gene TRBD1, 5 bases. Trimming took off 3 bases at V and 5 bases at J, with 13 bases between the two ends. The germline V gene has CDR1 ENHRY and CDR2 SYGVKD. The CDR3 totals 15 residues. The CDR3 reads CAISEQVGLTGELFF. Written as DNA, the CDR3 is TGTGCCATCAGTGAACAGGTCGGCTTAACCGGGGAGCTGTTTTTT.

J is TRBJ2-3 and V is TRBV13, with TRBD1 matching over 8 bases. V trimming: 2 bases; J trimming: 4 bases; junction bases outside the gene matches: 5. The CDR3 consists of 15 residues. The V gene's germline CDR1 is PRHDT and CDR2 FYEKMQ (reference sequence). CDR3 sequence: CASSLQGASADTQYF. In nucleotides, the CDR3 is TGTGCCAGCAGCTTACAGGGGGCGAGTGCAGATACGCAGTATTTT.

The chain couples TRBV6-5 to TRBJ2-3, with D perhaps TRBD2 (5 bases). In germline, CDR1 is MNHEY, CDR2 SVGAGI. V was pared by 6 bases and J by 4 bases, with 14 bases between. This CDR3 region has 14 residues. CDR3 sequence: CASRSGSEADTQYF. Here the CDR3 DNA reads TGTGCCAGCAGATCGGGAAGCGAGGCAGATACGCAGTATTTT.

This clone was seen just once. The chain employs TRBV5-1 and TRBJ1-1; 12 bases match TRBD1. The V segment lost 4 bases and the J segment 4 bases; nucleotides outside the gene matches: 5. Germline-derived CDR1 and CDR2 are SGHRS and YFSETQ. CDR3 length: 15 residues. CDR3 nucleotides: TGCGCCAGCAGCATGGGGACAGGGGGCCCCACTGAAGCTTTCTTT. The encoded protein is CASSMGTGGPTEAFF.

This clone was observed a few times. V is TRBV27 and J is TRBJ2-7, with 7 bases that match TRBD1. Looked up from germline, CDR1 is MNHEY and CDR2 is SMNVEV (reference sequence). The CDR3 totals 14 residues. Germline trimming cut 4 bases from V and 5 bases from J; bases unmatched to any gene: 8. The CDR3 sequence: CASSSLPTGNEQYF. DNA for the CDR3: TGTGCCAGCAGTTCCCTCCCGACAGGGAACGAGCAGTACTTC.

The rearrangement joins TRBV19 to TRBJ2-3; 7 bases fit TRBD2. V dropped 3 bases and J dropped 6; count of bases not matched to a gene: 6. This CDR3 has 14 amino acids. Per germline, CDR1 LNHDA and CDR2 SQIVND (reference sequence). This CDR3 reads CASSIVGGDDTQYF. CDR3 DNA: TGTGCCAGTAGTATTGTGGGAGGGGACGATACGCAGTATTTT. Supplemented by reference TRBV19 and TRBJ2-3, the full variable domain reads DGGITQSPKYLFRKEGQNVTLSCEQNLNHDAMYWYRQDPGQGLRLIYYSQIVNDFQKGDIAEGYSVSREKKESFPLTVTSAQKNPTAFYLCASSIVGGDDTQYFGPGTRLTVL.

V is TRBV25-1 and J is TRBJ2-5, with D perhaps given as TRBD1 or TRBD2 (5 bases each). Germline CDR1 reads MGHDK; CDR2 reads SYGVNS. CDR3 length equals 14 residues. The germline V and J ends were trimmed by 4 bases and 5 bases, with 14 bases remaining between them. The CDR3 nucleotides are TGTGCCAGCAGTGCTCCCGGGGCCGCGGAGACCCAGTACTTC. Amino acids: CASSAPGAAETQYF.

The V and J genes are TRBV19 and TRBJ2-3; D remains ambiguous. V lost 4 bases, J lost 1 base, and 12 bases lay in between. This CDR3 is 15 amino acids long. Germline V gene sequence: CDR1 LNHDA, CDR2 SQIVND (reference sequence). Here the CDR3 reads CASSKVPGRTDTQYF. In nucleotides, the CDR3 is TGTGCCAGTAGTAAAGTTCCGGGCCGCACAGATACGCAGTATTTT.

Worth noting for this clone: Other DNA sequences in this specimen translate into the identical CDR3. This chain uses TRBV5-5 with TRBJ1-1; D not resolved. Trimming cost V 0 bases and J 5 bases, with 2 bases left between them. Germline V CDR1 and CDR2: SGHKS, YYEKEE (reference sequence). This CDR3 region has 11 residues. CDR3: CASSLGTEAFF. The CDR3 nucleotides are TGTGCCAGCAGCTTGGGGACTGAAGCTTTCTTT.

This chain uses TRBV4-3 with TRBJ2-3; D might be TRBD1 or TRBD2, each matching 6 bases. Germline V gene data show CDR1 as LGHNA and CDR2 as YSLEER. The CDR3 consists of 14 residues. V lost 2 bases and J 12 bases, leaving 18 bases between the germline ends. The CDR3 is CASSQSRRGARQYF. The CDR3 DNA reads as TGCGCCAGCAGCCAATCTCGGAGGGGGGCCCGACAGTATTTT.

V gene TRBV5-1 combines with J gene TRBJ1-3; D perhaps matches TRBD1 (5 bases). V was pared by 0 bases and J by 0 bases, with 10 bases between. This CDR3 has 16 amino acids. In germline, CDR1 is SGHRS, CDR2 YFSETQ. CDR3 region: CASSLVSGTSGNTIYF. CDR3 bases: TGCGCCAGCAGCTTGGTCTCCGGGACCTCTGGAAACACCATATATTTT.

The V call is TRBV11-3, the J call TRBJ2-7; no reliable D call. V shed 0 bases and J shed 4 bases, with 7 bases lying between them. The germline CDR1 and CDR2 sequences are SGHNT and YENEEA. This CDR3 has 13 residues. The DNA of the CDR3 is TGTGCCAGCAGCTTAGAGGTATCTTACGAGCAGTACTTC. Residues: CASSLEVSYEQYF.

The rearrangement uses TRBV6-5 and TRBJ1-4, with D unresolved. The germline V gene encodes CDR1 MNHEY and CDR2 SVGAGI. This CDR3 is 14 amino acids long. The V end was cut by 0 bases, the J end by 8 bases, with 10 bases between. CDR3 bases: TGTGCCAGCAGTTACTCCCCGGAGGGAGAAAAACTGTTTTTT. Translating gives CASSYSPEGEKLFF.

The rearrangement links TRBV6-5 to TRBJ1-1; the D gene is possibly TRBD1 (5 bases). The CDR3 sequence is 14 residues long. V lost 8 bases and J lost 1, with 14 bases in between. Germline V gene sequence: CDR1 MNHEY, CDR2 SVGAGI. CDR3 in amino acids: CASGALGRNTEAFF. For the CDR3, the DNA is TGTGCCAGCGGGGCTCTCGGTAGGAACACTGAAGCTTTCTTT.

This sequence joins TRBV29-1 and TRBJ2-5, with D perhaps matching TRBD1 (6 bases). CDR1 is SQVTM, CDR2 ANQGSEA, per germline. This CDR3 spans 13 amino acids. Trimming removed 5 bases at V and 7 bases at J, with 17 bases between. CDR3 DNA: TGCAGCGTTCCCCGACAGGAACGAGTGACCCAGTACTTC. Protein sequence: CSVPRQERVTQYF.

Only one count was recorded for this clone. This sequence joins TRBV9 and TRBJ1-3; possible D gene TRBD1, 6 bases. Germline CDR1 and CDR2: SGDLS and YYNGEE. V lost 4 bases to trimming and J lost 5 bases, with 16 bases between them. This CDR3 region has 15 residues. The CDR3 region is CASSPPGTSRNTIYF. The CDR3 DNA reads TGTGCCAGCAGCCCCCCCGGGACATCCCGAAACACCATATATTTT.

The CDR3 reads CASSLDGREQFF. The CDR3 nucleotides read TGTGCCAGCAGCTTGGACGGGCGTGAGCAGTTCTTC. The V and J genes are TRBV5-4 and TRBJ2-1; no firm D call. V lost 0 bases and J lost 9, with 7 bases in between. This CDR3 has 12 amino acids. Germline V gene data show CDR1 as SGHNT and CDR2 as YYREEE (reference sequence).

The J gene is TRBJ2-1, the V gene TRBV7-9, with D perhaps TRBD1 or TRBD2 (5 bases each). Trimming left V 3 bases short and J 10 bases short, with 7 bases between. The germline V gene has CDR1 SEHNR and CDR2 FQNEAQ (reference sequence). This CDR3 is 11 amino acids long. CDR3 protein: CASSLGREQFF. In nucleotides, the CDR3 is TGTGCCAGCAGCTTGGGACGCGAGCAGTTCTTC.